This entry lists 12 T cell receptor beta chains sequenced from one sample in a study of shared clonotypes between healthy human individuals. TCRdb keeps only in-frame clones here, not all; method: immunoSEQ multiplex PCR. The sample has 150,000 to 200,000 clones, approximately 92% seen once; the top ten hold around 0.067%. Input material: naive CD4+ T cells sorted from blood. Subset denoted: CD45RA+ positively selected. Source of these receptors: a woman under 40 in good health.

V is TRBV15 and J is TRBJ2-7; D remains ambiguous. Trimming took off 5 bases at V and 3 bases at J, with 14 bases between the two ends. Germline-derived CDR1 and CDR2 are LNHNV and YYDKDF (reference sequence). CDR3 size: 14 residues. The CDR3 coding sequence is TGTGCCACCAGCCAACGGGCCGCGGACTACGAGCAGTACTTC. Translated: CATSQRAADYEQYF.

The V and J genes are TRBV4-1 and TRBJ1-4, with TRBD1 identical over 9 bases. V shed 1 base, J shed 6 bases, and the junction held 6 bases outside the gene matches. Looked up from germline, CDR1 is MGHRA and CDR2 is YSYEKL. The CDR3 is 16 amino acids. CDR3 DNA sequence: TGCGCCAGCAGCCAAGGCTGGACAGGGGCGGATGAAAAACTGTTTTTT. Amino acid sequence: CASSQGWTGADEKLFF.

The chain has TRBV19 and TRBJ2-7; 14 nucleotides line up with TRBD2. Germline assignment: CDR1 LNHDA and CDR2 SQIVND (reference sequence). V trimming: 10 bases; J trimming: 2 bases; junction bases outside the gene matches: 13. This CDR3 region has 17 residues. CDR3 DNA sequence: TGTGCCACCCCTCGACCGGGACTAGCGGGAGTGGCCTACGAGCAGTACTTC. Translated, it gives CATPRPGLAGVAYEQYF. The full variable domain, in which reference TRBV19 and TRBJ2-7 provide the parts outside the CDR3, is DGGITQSPKYLFRKEGQNVTLSCEQNLNHDAMYWYRQDPGQGLRLIYYSQIVNDFQKGDIAEGYSVSREKKESFPLTVTSAQKNPTAFYLCATPRPGLAGVAYEQYFGPGTRLTVT.

The chain recombines TRBV10-3 with TRBJ2-7; 7 nucleotides match TRBD1. The germline V gene encodes CDR1 ENHRY and CDR2 SYGVKD. The CDR3 covers 14 residues. V shed 5 bases, J shed 1 base, and the junction held 5 bases outside the gene matches. The chain's CDR3 is CAISPDRFSYEQYF. CDR3 nucleotides: TGTGCCATCAGTCCGGACAGGTTTTCCTACGAGCAGTACTTC.

The chain combines TRBV7-9 with TRBJ1-2, with 7 bases aligning to TRBD1. The CDR3 consists of 14 residues. Germline values: CDR1 SEHNR, CDR2 FQNEAQ (reference sequence). The V segment lost 8 bases and the J segment 6 bases; nucleotides outside the gene matches: 12. The CDR3 spells CASPTGAAANGYTF. The CDR3 DNA sequence: TGTGCCAGCCCCACAGGGGCGGCCGCAAATGGCTACACCTTC.

The rearrangement links TRBV19 to TRBJ2-7, with D unresolved. The CDR3 has 12 amino acids. V gave up 2 bases and J gave up 3 bases, with 5 bases separating them. Germline V CDR1 and CDR2: LNHDA, SQIVND (reference sequence). The CDR3 DNA reads TGTGCCAGTAGTATATGGGGCTACGAGCAGTACTTC. This encodes CASSIWGYEQYF.

The chain employs TRBV2 and TRBJ2-5; D is unclear. The J call could be wrong; TRBJ2-7 is a better fit for the DNA end. Per germline, CDR1 SNHLY and CDR2 FYNNEI. This CDR3 is 13 amino acids long. This chain's CDR3 is CASSDFFDYEQYF. The CDR3 region has the DNA TGTGCCAGCAGTGATTTTTTTGACTACGAGCAGTACTTC.

The chain combines TRBV6-4 with TRBJ2-7, with 8 bases that match TRBD2. V gave up 2 bases and J gave up 6 bases; unmatched junction bases: 6. The germline V gene encodes CDR1 MRHNA and CDR2 SNTAGT. This CDR3 contains 14 residues. Here the CDR3 reads CASSDGAGAPEQYF. CDR3 bases: TGTGCCAGCAGTGACGGAGCGGGAGCTCCCGAGCAGTACTTC.

The CDR3, as DNA: TGTGCCAGCAGTGTGGATCAGCCCCAGCATTTT. It encodes CASSVDQPQHF. This chain joins TRBV2 and TRBJ1-5; no firm D call. The CDR3 extends over 11 amino acids. Germline CDR1 is SNHLY and CDR2 is FYNNEI. V dropped 4 bases and J dropped 5 bases, with 3 bases sitting between them.

The V gene is TRBV6-1, the J gene TRBJ2-1; D possibly corresponds to TRBD2 (6 bases). This CDR3 comprises 14 residues. Trimming removed 6 bases at V and 5 bases at J, with 14 bases between. Germline lookup yields CDR1 MNHNS and CDR2 SASEGT. The CDR3 sequence is CASRAGSIDNEQFF. The CDR3, as DNA: TGTGCCAGCAGGGCCGGGAGCATTGACAATGAGCAGTTCTTC.

The CDR3 loop is CASSQDLGNVRTEAFF. The DNA for the CDR3 is TGCGCCAGCAGCCAAGATTTGGGAAACGTGCGCACTGAAGCTTTCTTT. This chain connects TRBV4-1 to TRBJ1-1; D uncertain. This CDR3 is 16 amino acids long. Looked up from germline, CDR1 is MGHRA and CDR2 is YSYEKL. The germline V and J ends were trimmed by 0 bases and 4 bases, with 15 bases remaining between them.

The chain uses TRBV6-1 and TRBJ2-7; 7 positions match TRBD2. V lost 7 bases and J lost 2; bases outside the gene matches: 11. This CDR3 contains 15 residues. The germline CDR1 and CDR2 sequences are MNHNS and SASEGT. In DNA, the CDR3 is TGTGCCAGCAATTCTCCGGGACTAACGACCTACGAGCAGTACTTC. This translates into CASNSPGLTTYEQYF.